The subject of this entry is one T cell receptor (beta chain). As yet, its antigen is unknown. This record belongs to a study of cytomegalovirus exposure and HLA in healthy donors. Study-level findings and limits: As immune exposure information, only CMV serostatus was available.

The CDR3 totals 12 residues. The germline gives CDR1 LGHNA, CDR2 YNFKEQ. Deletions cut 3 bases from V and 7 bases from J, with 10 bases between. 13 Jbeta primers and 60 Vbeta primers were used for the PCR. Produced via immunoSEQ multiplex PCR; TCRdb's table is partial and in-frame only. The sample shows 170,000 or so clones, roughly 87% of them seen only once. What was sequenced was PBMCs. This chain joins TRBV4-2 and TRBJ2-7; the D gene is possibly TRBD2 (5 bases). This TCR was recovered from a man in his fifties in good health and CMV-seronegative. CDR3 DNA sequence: TGTGCCAGCAGCCAGACGGGGTTGGAGCAGTACTTC. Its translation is CASSQTGLEQYF.